The rows below give T cell receptor beta chains drawn from one sample of a study of molecular identifiers for immune sequencing clone quantification. TCRdb reprocessed the PCR reads with MiXCR, giving one entry per CDR3 protein. The data hold roughly 630,000 distinct CDR3 sequences, with 25% observed a single time. Input material: naive CD8+ T cells from blood, with Jurkat cell RNA spiked in. Receptors were obtained from a human donor in good health. Some libraries in this study had Jurkat cell RNA spiked in. CDR3s include the opening cysteine and the closing phenylalanine or tryptophan. A D gene is named only where the DNA matches it firmly. Size values are once, few and many counts, or a class for expanded clones, and some rows have none.

cdr3_nt cdr3_aa v_call d_call clone_size j_call
TGTGCCAGCAGCCAAACTAGCGGGTACTCCTACGAGCAGTACTTC CASSQTSGYSYEQYF TRBV9 TRBD2 NA TRBJ2-7
TGTGCCTGCAGCGGGCGGAGCACAGATACGCAGTATTTT CACSGRSTDTQYF TRBV13 NA NA TRBJ2-3
TGCAGCGTTGGGGGGGGTCTTACCTACGAGCAGTACTTC CSVGGGLTYEQYF TRBV29-1 TRBD2 once TRBJ2-7
TGTGCCAGCTCCGCGGGACAGGGGGGATACGAGCAGTACTTC CASSAGQGGYEQYF TRBV6-1 TRBD1 many TRBJ2-7
TGCAGCCAAACCGGACAGCAAGAGACCCAGTACTTC CSQTGQQETQYF TRBV20-1 NA NA TRBJ2-5
TGTGCCAGTAGTCCCTGGTCGCGGGAGGCGCCTACAGAAACGCAGTATTTT CASSPWSREAPTETQYF TRBV19 TRBD2 NA TRBJ2-3
TGTGCCAGCAGCCAAGAAAAGGCCTCTGGAAACACCATATATTTT CASSQEKASGNTIYF TRBV3-1 NA NA TRBJ1-3
TGCGCCAGCAGCTTGTCGCCAGGTCCTACGGAGCAGTACTTC CASSLSPGPTEQYF TRBV5-1 NA many TRBJ2-7
TGCGCCAGCAGCTCGACCGGGCCCTACGCGCAGTACTTC CASSSTGPYAQYF TRBV4-3 NA once TRBJ2-7
TGCGCCAGCAGCTTGGCGCCAGGTCCAAATCAAGAGACCCAGTACTTC CASSLAPGPNQETQYF TRBV5-1 NA many TRBJ2-5
TGTGCCAGCAGTTGGTCAGGGGGCCACCAAAACACCGGGGAGCTGTTTTTT CASSWSGGHQNTGELFF TRBV27 TRBD1 many TRBJ2-2
TGTGCCAGCAGTTTATCGAACAGGGGGTCTAGTGATACGCAGTATTTT CASSLSNRGSSDTQYF TRBV27 TRBD1 NA TRBJ2-3
TGTGCCAGTGCCCCGAACAACAATGAGCAGTTCTTC CASAPNNNEQFF TRBV19 NA many TRBJ2-1
TGCAGCGTTGAGGGGGAAGGGGGGGCTTTCTTT CSVEGEGGAFF TRBV29-1 NA few TRBJ1-1
TGCGCCAGCAGCCAAGAACGAGGATTTAATGAAAAACTGTTTTTT CASSQERGFNEKLFF TRBV4-3 NA few TRBJ1-4
TGTGCCTGGAGTAAGGACAACACCATATATTTT CAWSKDNTIYF TRBV30 NA NA TRBJ1-3
TGCGCCAGCAGCCAAGACTCAGGAGCCCCCTACGAGCAGTACTTC CASSQDSGAPYEQYF TRBV4-3 NA NA TRBJ2-7
TGTGCCAGCAGACCGGATGCAGATACGCAGTATTTT CASRPDADTQYF TRBV7-9 NA many TRBJ2-3
TGTGCCAGCAGCGTTGGGGGCCCCTATGGCTACACCTTC CASSVGGPYGYTF TRBV9 NA few TRBJ1-2
TGTGCCAGCAGTTTATCCCAGAACACCGGGGAGCTGTTTTTT CASSLSQNTGELFF TRBV12-3/TRBV12-4 NA many TRBJ2-2
TGTGCCAGTAGTGCTACTAGCGGGAGCTACGAGCAGTACTTC CASSATSGSYEQYF TRBV19 TRBD2 NA TRBJ2-7
TGTGCCAGCAGTTATGGGACTAGTCCGGAGACCCAGTACTTC CASSYGTSPETQYF TRBV2 TRBD2 NA TRBJ2-5
TGTGCCACCAGCACTGGGATCGCGCTTACTAGCAATCAGCCCCAGCATTTT CATSTGIALTSNQPQHF TRBV15 NA many TRBJ1-5
TGCGCCAGCAGCCCATGGAGCACCATTCACTCTGGAAACACCATATATTTT CASSPWSTIHSGNTIYF TRBV5-1 NA few TRBJ1-3
TGTGCCAGCGGCCATGGGGGCTACGAGCAGTACTTC CASGHGGYEQYF TRBV7-9 NA NA TRBJ2-7
TGTGCCAGCAGCTTATCGGGACCCGGAGGAGGTCGTAGCAATCAGCCCCAGCATTTT CASSLSGPGGGRSNQPQHF TRBV11-3 NA NA TRBJ1-5